The next 21 T cell receptor beta chains were all read from a single sample in a study of Graves' ophthalmopathy and Graves' hyperthyroidism. The study amplified TCR beta CDR3 regions using RNA transcripts. The library came from an HTBI-primed first-round RT-PCR and a second-round multiplex PCR. TCRdb re-called the multiplex PCR reads with MiXCR, one entry per CDR3 protein. This sample has hundreds of thousands of distinct CDR3 sequences, with about 44% found just once. What was sequenced was peripheral blood. The receptors were gathered from an adult man with Graves' ophthalmopathy.

The chain links TRBV10-3 to TRBJ1-2; D remains ambiguous. Germline-derived CDR1 and CDR2 are ENHRY and SYGVKD. This CDR3 comprises 11 residues. V lost 4 bases and J lost 4, with 4 bases in between. Written as DNA, the CDR3 is TGTGCCATCAGTGGAGGCTATGGCTACACCTTC. Its protein product is CAISGGYGYTF.

This chain joins TRBV20-1 and TRBJ2-7; 7 bases are a match to TRBD1. The CDR3 runs 12 residues. Germline CDR1 DFQATT, CDR2 SNEGSKA (reference sequence). V lost 3 bases to trimming and J lost 7 bases; unmatched junction nucleotides: 6. CDR3 protein: CSASRDRVEQYV. In nucleotides, the CDR3 is TGCAGTGCTAGCCGGGACAGAGTTGAGCAGTACGTC.

This clonotype showed up many times. The chain carries TRBV29-1 and TRBJ1-3; D remains unclear. From germline, CDR1 is SQVTM and CDR2 ANQGSEA. The germline V and J ends were trimmed by 7 bases and 0 bases, with 10 bases remaining between them. This CDR3 is built from 13 residues. CDR3 DNA sequence: TGCAGCGCCAGTGTAAACTCTGGAAACACCATATATTTT. Translating it yields CSASVNSGNTIYF.

This clonotype was observed a handful of times. V usage is TRBV5-4 and J usage is TRBJ1-2; tentatively, D is TRBD1 (5 bases). The CDR3 length is 13 residues. Between the trimmed V and J ends, which lost 0 bases and 6 bases, there was a span of 9 bases. The germline CDR1 and CDR2 sequences are SGHNT and YYREEE (reference sequence). DNA for the CDR3: TGTGCCAGCAGCTTGGGCTTCAGGGATGGCTACACCTTC. It translates to CASSLGFRDGYTF.

The chain joins TRBV19 to TRBJ1-5, with D maybe TRBD1 (6 bases). Germline V gene sequence: CDR1 LNHDA, CDR2 SQIVND (reference sequence). The CDR3 consists of 16 residues. The ends were cut back, 1 base at V and 2 bases at J, with 12 bases in the middle. CDR3 region: CASSIVGRGGNQPQHF. The CDR3 region has the DNA TGTGCCAGTAGTATAGTAGGCAGGGGCGGCAATCAGCCCCAGCATTTT.

This clonotype was recorded a few times. This rearrangement joins TRBV20-1 to TRBJ2-2; 11 positions match TRBD2. CDR1 is DFQATT and CDR2 is SNEGSKA in the germline V gene (reference sequence). The CDR3 has 14 amino acids. After removal of 5 bases from V and 6 bases from J, the junction contained 5 bases not matched to a gene. The CDR3 loop reads CSAPSGGNAGELFF. The CDR3 nucleotides are TGCAGTGCTCCTAGCGGGGGGAATGCCGGGGAGCTGTTTTTT.

Ten or more counts support this clonotype. Written as DNA, the CDR3 is TGTGCCAGCAGCTTGTGGGAGGGCTGGTACTATGGCTACACCTTC. Translation: CASSLWEGWYYGYTF. The chain has TRBV5-6 and TRBJ1-2; the D is unclear. Germline loops: CDR1 SGHDT, CDR2 YYEEEE. The CDR3 has 15 amino acids. With 1 base removed from V and 3 bases from J, the gap between germline ends came to 13 bases.

The chain links TRBV11-1 to TRBJ2-2; D possibly matches TRBD1 or TRBD2 (5 bases each). CDR1 and CDR2 from the germline V gene are SGHAT and FQDESV (reference sequence). The CDR3 spans 14 residues. Trimming cost V 7 bases and J 4 bases, with 13 bases left between them. Here the CDR3 DNA reads TGTGCCAGCATAATTGGTGGGGGCACCGGGGAGCTGTTTTTT. Translating gives CASIIGGGTGELFF.

The CDR3 region has the DNA TGCAGTGCTAGAGTGGGTCAGCCCCAGCAGTACTTC. It specifies CSARVGQPQQYF. V and J are TRBV20-1 and TRBJ2-7, with D unresolved. V dropped 1 base and J dropped 8 bases, with 12 bases sitting between them. This CDR3 is 12 amino acids long. Germline V gene sequence: CDR1 DFQATT, CDR2 SNEGSKA (reference sequence).

This clonotype was observed a single time. This chain connects TRBV29-1 to TRBJ1-3; no clear D gene. The V end lost 7 bases, the J end lost 7 bases, and 14 bases lay between the germline ends. CDR3 size: 12 residues. Per the germline V gene, CDR1 is SQVTM and CDR2 is ANQGSEA. CDR3 in DNA: TGCAGCGGGCTAGCGGGAGGTAACACCATATATTTT. Its translation is CSGLAGGNTIYF.

Only a few counts were recorded for this clonotype. The chain joins TRBV2 to TRBJ1-5, with TRBD1 as a possible D gene (5 bases). This CDR3 has 13 residues. The V and J ends lost 4 bases and 12 bases respectively, with 16 bases between them. CDR1 SNHLY and CDR2 FYNNEI come from the germline V gene. The CDR3 sequence: CASSGDGSSFQHF. The CDR3 coding sequence is TGTGCCAGCAGTGGGGACGGGTCCTCTTTCCAGCATTTT.

This chain uses TRBV5-1 with TRBJ1-1; tentative D call: TRBD1 (6 bases). V was pared by 0 bases and J by 4 bases, with 10 bases between. The V gene's germline CDR1 is SGHRS and CDR2 YFSETQ. The length of the CDR3 is 14 residues. Here the CDR3 DNA reads TGCGCCAGCAGCTTGGACGGGGGGCCCACTGAAGCTTTCTTT. This encodes CASSLDGGPTEAFF.

This clonotype was picked up many times. Its ends do not fully match the called genes, so a read error is possible. The chain links TRBV7-7 to TRBJ2-2; D unresolved. The CDR3 is 14 residues long. In germline, CDR1 is SSHAT, CDR2 FNYEAQ (reference sequence). The CDR3 is CASSLGVNTGELFF. In DNA form, the CDR3 reads TGTGCTAGCAGCTTAGGTGTCAACACCGGGGAGCTGTTTTTT. Supplemented by reference TRBV7-7 and TRBJ2-2, the full variable domain reads GAGVSQSPRYKVTKRGQDVTLRCDPISSHATLYWYQQALGQGPEFLTYFNYEAQPDKSGLPSDRFSAERPEGSISTLTIQRTEQRDSAMYRCASSLGVNTGELFFGEGSRLTVL.

Many counts were recorded for this clonotype. The chain carries TRBV15 and TRBJ2-5; tentatively, D is TRBD2 (6 bases). V was trimmed by 0 bases and J by 5 bases, leaving 13 bases between them. The CDR3 length is 15 residues. The germline V gene has CDR1 LNHNV and CDR2 YYDKDF (reference sequence). The DNA for the CDR3 is TGTGCCACCAGCAGAGATACGGGAGCCGGGGAGACCCAGTACTTC. Translating it yields CATSRDTGAGETQYF. Filled out from reference TRBV15 and TRBJ2-5, the complete variable domain reads DAMVIQNPRYQVTQFGKPVTLSCSQTLNHNVMYWYQQKSSQAPKLLFHYYDKDFNNEADTPDNFQSRRPNTSFCFLDIRSPGLGDTAMYLCATSRDTGAGETQYFGPGTRLLVL.

This clonotype was observed a few times. CDR3 loop: CASKADRASGQPQHF. The CDR3 nucleotides are TGTGCCAGCAAGGCGGACAGGGCCTCGGGACAGCCCCAGCATTTT. The chain couples TRBV24-1 to TRBJ1-5; the match to TRBD1 covers 8 bases. Germline CDR1 reads KGHDR; CDR2 reads SFDVKD. The CDR3 is 15 residues long. The J segment lost 7 bases and the V segment lost 11 bases, leaving 15 bases of the junction unmatched.

The table lists this clonotype with a few counts. This chain links TRBV6-1 with TRBJ2-7, with 8 bases fitting TRBD2. Trimming cost V 7 bases and J 6 bases; bases outside gene matches: 8. CDR1 and CDR2 from the germline V gene are MNHNS and SASEGT. The CDR3 is made up of 13 amino acids. This CDR3 is CASISGGSSEQYF. DNA for the CDR3: TGTGCCAGCATCTCGGGAGGGTCGTCCGAGCAGTACTTC.

The chain recombines TRBV29-1 with TRBJ1-1; D perhaps matches TRBD1 (5 bases). The V end lost 8 bases, the J end lost 3 bases, and 10 bases lay between the germline ends. The length of the CDR3 is 11 residues. Germline CDR1 and CDR2: SQVTM and ANQGSEA. The CDR3, as DNA: TGCAGCTTAGGGGTCGACACTGAAGCTTTCTTT. Its translation is CSLGVDTEAFF.

This clonotype was counted at least ten times. V usage is TRBV5-1 and J usage is TRBJ1-1; D unclear. The germline V gene encodes CDR1 SGHRS and CDR2 YFSETQ. V was shortened by 4 bases and J by 0 bases, with 13 bases between the two germline ends. The CDR3 is made up of 15 amino acids. This chain's CDR3 is CASSLTAALNTEAFF. For the CDR3, the DNA is TGCGCCAGCAGCCTGACCGCAGCGCTGAACACTGAAGCTTTCTTT.

DNA of the CDR3: TGTGCCAGCAAGGAGACTTCGAACACCGGGGAGCTGTTTTTT. This translates into CASKETSNTGELFF. The V gene is TRBV5-4, the J gene TRBJ2-2, with unresolved D. The V and J ends lost 6 bases and 0 bases respectively, with 9 bases between them. The CDR3 sequence is 14 residues long. Germline V lookup: CDR1 SGHNT, CDR2 YYREEE (reference sequence).

The genes are TRBV2 and TRBJ1-5; 7 positions agree with TRBD1. The CDR3 spans 15 residues. CDR1 and CDR2 from the germline V gene are SNHLY and FYNNEI. The trim removed 2 bases at V and 12 bases at J, leaving 13 bases unmatched. In DNA form, the CDR3 reads TGTGCCAGCAGTGAAACGGGCAGGGGGAATCGGGTCCAGCATTTT. Protein product: CASSETGRGNRVQHF.

The CDR3 nucleotides are TGTGCCAGCAACCGGCGGCAGGGGGACAATCAGCCCCAGCATTTT. As protein: CASNRRQGDNQPQHF. The rearrangement joins TRBV2 to TRBJ1-5, with TRBD1 matching 7 bases. This CDR3 is built from 15 residues. Germline loops: CDR1 SNHLY, CDR2 FYNNEI. V was clipped by 7 bases and J by 3 bases; unmatched bases: 9.